What follows are 31 T cell receptor beta chains derived from one specimen sequenced in a study of blood T cell repertoires in COVID-19 (dated by TCRdb to between 2020 and 2021). The protocol used for the library was the immunoSEQ multiplex PCR assay. Sourced from immuneACCESS, this table was stored by TCRdb with only in-frame sequences that have V and J called. A share of the clones is absent; for the studies checked, an unresolved V gene accounts for under half, and the remainder has no known explanation. This sample has around 240,000 clones in its table, and about 87% of those were observed once. In total, the top ten clones hold 0.87% of the sample. The material sequenced was PBMCs or T cells enriched from blood (not recorded which). These receptors originate from a man aged 45-65 years who had been exposed to COVID-19.

The chain recombines TRBV2 with TRBJ2-1; unclear D gene. V was trimmed by 6 bases and J by 4 bases, leaving 7 bases between them. This CDR3 has 12 residues. CDR1 and CDR2 (germline): SNHLY, FYNNEI. The CDR3 DNA reads TGTGCCAGCAGAATACTTTACAATGAGCAGTTCTTC. Protein sequence: CASRILYNEQFF.

The rearrangement joins TRBV5-1 to TRBJ2-3; 8 bases are a match to TRBD2. The germline V gene has CDR1 SGHRS and CDR2 YFSETQ. J gave up 4 bases and V 0 bases, and 10 bases lay outside the gene matches. The CDR3 sequence is 17 residues long. CDR3 sequence (DNA): TGCGCCAGCAGCTTGGGGTTCGGGAGGGCCCTCGCAGATACGCAGTATTTT. As protein: CASSLGFGRALADTQYF. Using reference TRBV5-1 and TRBJ2-3 for the parts outside the CDR3, the full variable domain is KAGVTQTPRYLIKTRGQQVTLSCSPISGHRSVSWYQQTPGQGLQFLFEYFSETQRNKGNFPGRFSGRQFSNSRSEMNVSTLELGDSALYLCASSLGFGRALADTQYFGPGTRLTVL.

In the case of this clone: Its ends do not fully match the called genes, so a read error is possible. V and J are TRBV18 and TRBJ1-1; 7 bases map to TRBD1. The germline V gene encodes CDR1 KGHSH and CDR2 LQKENI. The CDR3 is 16 residues long. The CDR3 is CASSPVRGQLKTEAFF. As DNA, the CDR3 is TGTGCCAGCTCACCGGTGAGGGGGCAATTGAAAACTGAAGCTTTCTTT.

The V and J genes are TRBV4-1 and TRBJ1-5; 8 bases fit TRBD1. Germline CDR1 MGHRA, CDR2 YSYEKL. This CDR3 is 16 amino acids long. V was pared by 0 bases and J by 9 bases, with 10 bases of the junction left unmatched. The CDR3 DNA follows: TGCGCCAGCAGCCAAGAATGGGGGACAGGTTCGAGGCCCCAGCATTTT. Translated, it gives CASSQEWGTGSRPQHF.

This clone was counted only a few times. The chain carries TRBV28 and TRBJ2-7; 11 bases agree with TRBD1. CDR1 is MDHEN and CDR2 is SYDVKM in the germline V gene. V shed 10 bases, J shed 6 bases, and the junction held 11 bases outside the gene matches. The CDR3 runs 14 residues. CDR3 sequence: CAITTGTGGLEQYF. The CDR3 nucleotides are TGTGCCATAACAACCGGGACAGGGGGGCTCGAGCAGTACTTC.

The V call is TRBV11-2, the J call TRBJ2-1; D remains ambiguous. The germline CDR1 and CDR2 sequences are SGHAT and FQNNGV. This CDR3 has 15 amino acids. The ends were cut back, 1 base at V and 0 bases at J, with 7 bases in the middle. The CDR3 DNA sequence: TGTGCCAGCAGCTTAGCACGGAGCTCCTACAATGAGCAGTTCTTC. Protein: CASSLARSSYNEQFF.

The V and J genes are TRBV29-1 and TRBJ1-1; D not certain. Between the trimmed V and J ends, which lost 4 bases and 3 bases, there was a span of 9 bases. Germline V gene data show CDR1 as SQVTM and CDR2 as ANQGSEA. This CDR3 contains 12 residues. The CDR3 DNA reads as TGCAGCGTTGTCGGGAGGTACACTGAAGCTTTCTTT. It codes for CSVVGRYTEAFF.

CDR3 region: CASSHPDNEQFF. The CDR3 DNA sequence: TGCGCCAGCAGCCATCCGGACAATGAGCAGTTCTTC. The rearrangement joins TRBV5-1 to TRBJ2-1; D not certain. V gave up 4 bases and J gave up 5 bases, with 7 bases separating them. Germline CDR1 reads SGHRS; CDR2 reads YFSETQ. The CDR3 extends over 12 amino acids.

This clone was observed a single time. The genes are TRBV6-6 and TRBJ1-1, with TRBD1 as a possible D gene (6 bases). Per the germline V gene, CDR1 is MNHNY and CDR2 is SVGAGI (reference sequence). The CDR3 has 17 amino acids. Trimming left V 5 bases short and J 6 bases short, with 25 bases between. CDR3 bases: TGTGCCAGCAGTCCCTTTGGCGGGGGGCGGATTATCTCTGAAGCTTTCTTT. Translation gives CASSPFGGGRIISEAFF.

The chain employs TRBV11-3 and TRBJ2-7; a weak D match, TRBD2 (6 bases). Germline lookup yields CDR1 SGHNT and CDR2 YENEEA. Trimming removed 0 bases at V and 1 base at J, with 7 bases between. The CDR3 sequence is 14 residues long. CDR3 loop: CASSLERGSYEQYF. The CDR3 DNA follows: TGTGCCAGCAGCTTAGAGCGGGGATCCTACGAGCAGTACTTC.

J is TRBJ1-6 and V is TRBV13; D not resolved. Per the germline V gene, CDR1 is PRHDT and CDR2 is FYEKMQ (reference sequence). The CDR3 totals 12 residues. Trimming removed 0 bases from V and 12 bases from J, with 6 bases in between. The chain's CDR3 is CASSLGLRPLHF. CDR3 in DNA: TGTGCCAGCAGCTTAGGCCTGCGACCCCTCCACTTT.

The chain has TRBV4-1 and TRBJ1-5; 7 nucleotides match TRBD1. Losses at the gene ends were 0 bases for V and 2 bases for J; bases not matched to a gene: 7. CDR3 length equals 17 residues. Germline CDR1 reads MGHRA; CDR2 reads YSYEKL. CDR3 bases: TGCGCCAGCAGCCAAGAGAGGGGACAGCCTGGCAATCAGCCCCAGCATTTT. This sequence encodes CASSQERGQPGNQPQHF.

The chain is built from TRBV5-1 and TRBJ2-5; 10 nucleotides line up with TRBD2. Germline values: CDR1 SGHRS, CDR2 YFSETQ. This CDR3 is built from 14 residues. The V and J ends lost 0 bases and 5 bases, in that order; junction bases with no gene match: 1. The CDR3 sequence: CASSLELAGETQYF. The CDR3 DNA follows: TGCGCCAGCAGCTTGGAACTAGCGGGGGAGACCCAGTACTTC.

The chain joins TRBV13 to TRBJ1-4, with 8 bases identical to TRBD1. Germline V gene sequence: CDR1 PRHDT, CDR2 FYEKMQ (reference sequence). V shed 4 bases, J shed 10 bases, and the junction held 11 bases outside the gene matches. CDR3 length: 15 residues. Here the CDR3 reads CASSSPGQVLGKLFF. In DNA, the CDR3 is TGTGCCAGCAGCTCTCCGGGACAGGTACTGGGAAAACTGTTTTTT.

For the CDR3, the DNA is TGTGCCAGCAGTCAAGGGGGTACACCAGATACGCAGTATTTT. It translates to CASSQGGTPDTQYF. The V gene is TRBV28, the J gene TRBJ2-3; weak D call: TRBD1 (6 bases). Between the trimmed V and J ends, which lost 5 bases and 4 bases, there was a span of 13 bases. Germline values: CDR1 MDHEN, CDR2 SYDVKM. The CDR3 has 14 amino acids.

The V call is TRBV7-3, the J call TRBJ1-2; the match to TRBD1 covers 10 bases. The CDR3 runs 13 residues. CDR1 and CDR2 from the germline V gene are SGHTA and FQGTGA. The V gene end was trimmed by 5 bases and the J gene end by 7 bases; junction bases not matched to a gene: 4. CDR3 sequence: CASSPDRGLGYTF. CDR3 sequence (DNA): TGTGCCAGCAGCCCCGACAGGGGGCTTGGCTACACCTTC.

The V call is TRBV29-1, the J call TRBJ1-2, with D maybe TRBD1 (5 bases). Deletions cut 5 bases from V and 8 bases from J, with 9 bases between. Germline V gene lookup returns CDR1 SQVTM and CDR2 ANQGSEA. This CDR3 region has 10 residues. CDR3 region: CSVLAGGYTF. The CDR3 DNA reads as TGCAGCGTTCTCGCAGGGGGCTACACCTTC. The whole variable domain, remainder taken from reference TRBV29-1 and TRBJ1-2, is SAVISQKPSRDICQRGTSLTIQCQVDSQVTMMFWYRQQPGQSLTLIATANQGSEATYESGFVIDKFPISRPNLTFSTLTVSNMSPEDSSIYLCSVLAGGYTFGSGTRLTVV.

The CDR3 sequence is CASGLPGQGRYDEQFF. In nucleotides, the CDR3 is TGTGCTAGTGGTTTGCCAGGCCAGGGGAGATACGATGAGCAGTTCTTC. V and J are TRBV12-5 and TRBJ2-1; tentative D call: TRBD1 (6 bases). V lost 2 bases and J lost 8, with 19 bases in between. Germline V gene sequence: CDR1 LGHNT, CDR2 FRNRAP. The CDR3 consists of 16 residues.

This chain joins TRBV25-1 and TRBJ2-7, with D hard to call. The CDR3 contains 12 residues. The germline gives CDR1 MGHDK, CDR2 SYGVNS. The V and J ends lost 0 bases and 3 bases respectively, with 3 bases between them. CDR3 DNA: TGTGCCAGCAGTGAATACAGCTACGAGCAGTACTTC. The encoded protein is CASSEYSYEQYF.

The V call is TRBV25-1, the J call TRBJ1-5; 12 nucleotides match TRBD1. Germline CDR1 reads MGHDK; CDR2 reads SYGVNS. CDR3 length: 14 residues. V trimming: 6 bases; J trimming: 5 bases; junction bases outside the gene matches: 2. The CDR3 protein is CASRGTGGYQPQHF. The CDR3 DNA reads TGTGCCAGCAGAGGGACAGGGGGCTATCAGCCCCAGCATTTT.

The chain combines TRBV2 with TRBJ2-1; 11 nucleotides match TRBD2. V gave up 3 bases and J gave up 7 bases; unmatched junction bases: 5. CDR3 length: 15 amino acids. Germline V CDR1 and CDR2: SNHLY, FYNNEI. CDR3 nucleotides: TGTGCCAGCAGTGAGGGTAGCGGGAGGGGAAATGAGCAGTTCTTC. Translation: CASSEGSGRGNEQFF. The variable domain in full, completed from reference TRBV2 and TRBJ2-1, reads EPEVTQTPSHQVTQMGQEVILRCVPISNHLYFYWYRQILGQKVEFLVSFYNNEISEKSEIFDDQFSVERPDGSNFTLKIRSTKLEDSAMYFCASSEGSGRGNEQFFGPGTRLTVL.

The chain is built from TRBV3-1 (or the pseudogene TRBV3-2) and TRBJ1-2; 12 bases align to TRBD1. The CDR3 length is 17 residues. The germline CDR1 and CDR2 sequences are LGHDT and YNNKEL (reference sequence). V trimming: 4 bases; J trimming: 3 bases; junction bases outside the gene matches: 9. The chain's CDR3 is CASSLGTGGPLDYGYTF. The DNA of the CDR3 is TGTGCCAGCAGCCTCGGGACAGGGGGCCCGCTCGACTATGGCTACACCTTC.

The chain combines TRBV28 with TRBJ2-1; D may be TRBD1 (5 bases). Deletions cut 6 bases from V and 3 bases from J, with 21 bases between. This CDR3 is built from 17 residues. Germline V gene sequence: CDR1 MDHEN, CDR2 SYDVKM. Here the CDR3 DNA reads TGTGCCAGCAGACCCACCAGGGCCCTGGTGGACTACAATGAGCAGTTCTTC. Translated, it gives CASRPTRALVDYNEQFF. Filled out from reference TRBV28 and TRBJ2-1, the complete variable domain reads DVKVTQSSRYLVKRTGEKVFLECVQDMDHENMFWYRQDPGLGLRLIYFSYDVKMKEKGDIPEGYSVSREKKERFSLILESASTNQTSMYLCASRPTRALVDYNEQFFGPGTRLTVL.

CDR3 nucleotides: TGTGCCAGCAGCTTGACAGCTACTAACTATGGCTACACCTTC. Residues: CASSLTATNYGYTF. V gene TRBV5-6 combines with J gene TRBJ1-2; unclear D gene. Germline CDR1 is SGHDT and CDR2 is YYEEEE. V lost 1 base, J lost 0 bases, and 7 bases lay in between. There are 14 residues in the CDR3.

The gene calls are TRBV18 and TRBJ1-1; D not certain. This CDR3 is built from 15 residues. V lost 6 bases, J lost 2 bases, and 16 bases lay in between. The germline V gene has CDR1 KGHSH and CDR2 LQKENI. Here the CDR3 reads CASSLALGGNTEAFF. CDR3 DNA: TGTGCCAGCTCCTTAGCCCTCGGAGGCAACACTGAAGCTTTCTTT.

This chain uses TRBV19 with TRBJ1-1; D possibly corresponds to TRBD1 (6 bases). V was shortened by 9 bases and J by 11 bases, with 19 bases between the two germline ends. There are 12 residues in the CDR3. The V gene's germline CDR1 is LNHDA and CDR2 SQIVND (reference sequence). CDR3 sequence reads: CASGQGPVLAFF. The CDR3 nucleotides are TGTGCCAGCGGGCAGGGGCCGGTTCTTGCTTTCTTT.

The chain links TRBV2 to TRBJ2-5, with D possibly matching TRBD1 (5 bases). V was clipped by 5 bases and J by 2 bases, with 12 bases between them. Germline CDR1 is SNHLY and CDR2 is FYNNEI. This CDR3 has 14 amino acids. CDR3 DNA sequence: TGTGCCAGCAGTCCGCGGACAAGACAAGAGACCCAGTACTTC. Translation: CASSPRTRQETQYF.

This clone appeared once. V gene TRBV28 combines with J gene TRBJ1-3; D may be TRBD1 (6 bases). Germline lookup yields CDR1 MDHEN and CDR2 SYDVKM. Deletions cut 2 bases from V and 16 bases from J, with 15 bases between. This CDR3 has 12 residues. Written as DNA, the CDR3 is TGTGCCAGCAGTTTACTGGCAGGGGTAATCTATTTT. Translating gives CASSLLAGVIYF.

J is TRBJ2-5 and V is TRBV28; 11 positions agree with TRBD2. The J segment lost 1 base and the V segment lost 4 bases, leaving 5 bases of the junction unmatched. Germline CDR1 and CDR2: MDHEN and SYDVKM. The CDR3 has 16 amino acids. CDR3 loop: CASSSHGLAGQETQYF. The DNA for the CDR3 is TGTGCCAGCAGTTCACACGGACTAGCGGGCCAAGAGACCCAGTACTTC.

The gene calls are TRBV18 and TRBJ1-1; 10 bases fit TRBD1. The CDR3 loop spans 16 amino acids. V shed 0 bases, J shed 0 bases, and the junction held 1 base outside the gene matches. Germline V gene lookup returns CDR1 KGHSH and CDR2 LQKENI. The CDR3 coding sequence is TGTGCCAGCTCACCACCGGGACAGGGGTTGAACACTGAAGCTTTCTTT. Protein: CASSPPGQGLNTEAFF.

The chain uses TRBV7-2 and TRBJ1-5; 7 bases are a match to TRBD1. Trimming removed 4 bases from V and 3 bases from J; junction bases left unmatched: 3. This CDR3 contains 14 residues. The germline gives CDR1 SGHTA, CDR2 FQGNSA. This chain's CDR3 is CASSWGQINQPQHF. In DNA form, the CDR3 reads TGTGCCAGCAGCTGGGGACAGATCAATCAGCCCCAGCATTTT.